The clone carrying this T cell receptor (beta chain) was seen a single time. This record belongs to a study of cytomegalovirus exposure and HLA in healthy donors. The CDR3 totals 11 residues. CDR1 is DFQATT, CDR2 SNEGSKA, per germline (reference sequence). Trimming took 5 bases from V and 6 from J, leaving 10 bases between them. Profiling relied on immunoSEQ multiplex PCR, and the TCRdb table lists in-frame clones only, not all of them. The sample contains around 140,000 clones, approximately 92% of which appear only once. This TCR derives from a woman in her late teens or twenties in good health and CMV-seronegative. The chain recombines TRBV20-1 with TRBJ1-1; D gene unclear. Sequencing was carried out using PBMCs. The CDR3 DNA reads as TGCAGTGCTCGGGTCCTACCTGAAGCTTTCTTT. Its translation: CSARVLPEAFF.